This T cell receptor beta chain was captured by sequencing in a study of post-analysis software for immune sequencing data (dated by TCRdb to 2013 to 2016). Broadly, across the study: Disease courses on record covered relapsing-remitting, secondary progressive and progressive-relapsing multiple sclerosis, though some patients had no subtype annotation. A subset of samples was prepared in parallel using single-end sample barcoding, then pooled and co-amplified after Illumina adapter ligation. The multiple sclerosis patient repertoires were compared with 10 or so previously published healthy control repertoires from donors aged roughly 6 to 27 years.

A note on this clonotype: The antigen this receptor binds is unknown. Per-base qualities were not stored, and no clone one base away is much larger.

In the paper's terms, the time point label means: second blood draw from one MS patient after hematopoietic stem cell transplantation. To demonstrate the VDJtools post-analysis software, TCR beta repertoires were profiled from the peripheral blood of 10 to 15 young patients with multiple sclerosis. The multiple sclerosis patients were children and adolescents ranging in age from 6 to 15 years. The CDR3 measures 13 amino acids from cysteine to phenylalanine. The only DNA kept is the CDR3, 39 bases in frame from the first base. V loses 8 bases at its end and J loses 4 bases; junction bases beyond the gene matches: 7. Via the germline V gene, CDR1 is SGHAT and CDR2 FQNNGV. Paper-wide results and their limitations: Patients showed significantly higher frequencies than controls for 4 or 5 TRBV segments, among them TRBV5-6, TRBV5-1 and TRBV20-1. Direct clustering with F measure showed strong co-clustering of samples prepared in the same batch, prompting a batch-effect correction. The control group was slightly older than the multiple sclerosis patient group. Normalized Chao1 diversity was significantly lower in multiple sclerosis patients than controls, suggesting substantial peripheral T-cell clonal expansion.

The library was built by means of PCR. TCRdb records Illumina HiSeq 2500 as the sequencer. To reduce PCR and sequencing biases, unique molecular identifiers were built into the TCR beta cDNA libraries. Per 1 to 10 million input T cells, approximately 500,000 cDNA molecules were obtained, such that each molecule approximated one T cell. Patient libraries were prepared and sequenced with the same protocol used for the earlier healthy control dataset. Within a given batch, samples were prepared together, multiplexed and sequenced on the same HiSeq lane. In the authors' own workflow: Raw barcoded reads were processed with MIGEC, and single-read molecular identifier groups were discarded before consensus assembly and CDR3 extraction. VDJtools was used for post-analysis of the clonotype tables, with diversity normalized by down-sampling every dataset to the smallest sample size. In repertoire overlap clustering, CDR3 amino acid sequences, but not nucleotide sequences, were matched to correct batch-related cross-sample contamination. TCRdb reprocessing: public reads trimmed at Q25 with fastp, clones called with MiXCR, in-frame beta chains kept. CDR3 protein duplicates are merged, each entry listing the most common genes and DNA. TCRdb, not the original authors, processed these V and J calls. Here the sample has under 200,000 distinct CDR3 sequences; roughly 34% occur a single time. The biggest ten clones account for about 26% of the sample.

The input for sequencing was blood, taken after autologous hematopoietic stem cell transplantation. Recombination connected TRBV11-2 to TRBJ1-2; TRBD1 lines up with 7 middle nucleotides. The source is a girl aged 10 to 17 with multiple sclerosis. Donor details come from another sample of the same person, matched by shared clones. The DNA sequence is given as TGTGCCAGCTCCCGGGACAGTGTCTATGGCTACACCTTC. Translated, this gives CASSRDSVYGYTF.